The 8 T cell receptor beta chains presented below share a single source sample, sequenced in a study of shared clonotypes between healthy human individuals. Clones were sequenced by immunoSEQ multiplex PCR, and TCRdb holds only the in-frame ones, with some missing. The sample contains fewer than 600,000 clones, around 79% of which appear only once. The sample comprised PBMCs. Receptors originate from a woman between 40 and 50 years old in good health. Some clones in this sample may be carry-over from other donors' samples.

The chain carries TRBV7-6 and TRBJ2-7; D might be TRBD2 (6 bases). The CDR3 is 14 residues long. CDR1 and CDR2 (germline): SGHVS, FNYEAQ. V gave up 4 bases and J gave up 1 base, with 11 bases separating them. CDR3 loop: CASSSGGGSYEQYF. In DNA, the CDR3 is TGTGCCAGCAGCTCCGGTGGGGGGTCCTACGAGCAGTACTTC.

The chain joins TRBV7-2 to TRBJ1-1; D gene unclear. The CDR3 runs to 16 residues. The germline gives CDR1 SGHTA, CDR2 FQGNSA. Trimming left V 5 bases short and J 2 bases short, with 18 bases between. CDR3 DNA sequence: TGTGCCAGCAGCCGGGTCGTGGGGAGCGTTAACACTGAAGCTTTCTTT. Translated, it gives CASSRVVGSVNTEAFF.

The chain is built from TRBV2 and TRBJ2-7; 12 bases line up with TRBD2. This CDR3 spans 15 amino acids. The V gene's germline CDR1 is SNHLY and CDR2 FYNNEI. Trimming took 4 bases from V and 7 from J; bases not matched to a gene: 8. The CDR3 DNA is TGTGCCAGCAGTGTTTTGGCTAGCGGGAGGGTTGAGCAGTACTTC. Translation: CASSVLASGRVEQYF.

The V and J genes are TRBV19 and TRBJ1-3, with a weak D call TRBD1 (6 bases). This CDR3 region has 16 residues. CDR1 is LNHDA, CDR2 SQIVND, per germline (reference sequence). Trimming shortened V by 4 bases and J by 2 bases, and 15 bases separated the two germline ends. In DNA, the CDR3 is TGTGCCAGTAGTACCCGACAGGCCTCTCCTGGAAACACCATATATTTT. Its translation: CASSTRQASPGNTIYF. Based on the CDR3 plus reference TRBV19 and TRBJ1-3, the full variable domain is DGGITQSPKYLFRKEGQNVTLSCEQNLNHDAMYWYRQDPGQGLRLIYYSQIVNDFQKGDIAEGYSVSREKKESFPLTVTSAQKNPTAFYLCASSTRQASPGNTIYFGEGSWLTVV.

The chain is built from TRBV5-6 and TRBJ1-2; 7 bases map to TRBD1. Per the germline V gene, CDR1 is SGHDT and CDR2 is YYEEEE. This CDR3 has 17 residues. V dropped 1 base and J dropped 6; count of bases not matched to a gene: 15. This chain's CDR3 is CASSLTPGLGGSHGYTF. The CDR3 DNA follows: TGTGCCAGCAGCTTGACCCCGGGGTTAGGGGGCAGTCATGGCTACACCTTC.

The sample holds a few counts of this clone. V gene TRBV27 combines with J gene TRBJ2-1, with D tentatively TRBD1 or TRBD2 (5 bases each). This CDR3 comprises 14 residues. In germline, CDR1 is MNHEY, CDR2 SMNVEV (reference sequence). V was trimmed by 3 bases and J by 10 bases, leaving 16 bases between them. The CDR3 spells CASSFGTYVGEQFF. The CDR3 DNA sequence: TGTGCCAGCAGTTTTGGGACCTACGTTGGCGAGCAGTTCTTC.

The rearrangement links TRBV11-3 to TRBJ2-7; D might be TRBD1 or TRBD2, each matching 5 bases. CDR3 length equals 15 residues. Germline assignment: CDR1 SGHNT and CDR2 YENEEA. The germline V and J ends were trimmed by 5 bases and 0 bases, with 14 bases remaining between them. The CDR3 region has the DNA TGTGCCAGCAGCACCCCGGGACCGATCTCCTACGAGCAGTACTTC. This codes for CASSTPGPISYEQYF.

The V call is TRBV30, the J call TRBJ2-5; possibly TRBD1 for D (5 bases). This CDR3 is 15 amino acids long. Per germline, CDR1 GTSNPN and CDR2 SVGIG (reference sequence). The germline V and J ends were trimmed by 0 bases and 1 base, with 12 bases remaining between them. CDR3 region: CAWSVQAPPQETQYF. DNA of the CDR3: TGTGCCTGGAGTGTACAGGCACCGCCCCAAGAGACCCAGTACTTC.